The subject of this entry is one T cell receptor (beta chain). Antigen: not known. Measured with immunoSEQ multiplex PCR; TCRdb has only the in-frame clones, and not every one. Among some 30,000 clones listed, around 88% were seen once. The entry originates in a study of OX40 agonist ivuxolimab in advanced cancers. The overall study: Allowance was made for prior anti-PD-1, anti-PD-L1 or anti-CTLA-4 therapy, and roughly 39% had some. Findings of the study overall: Clonal expansion by week 6 occurred in CD4+ and CD8+ blood T cells (at 0.1 to 3.0 mg/kg).

Patients with autoimmune history or systemic immunosuppression were excluded. Sampling times: baseline, cycle 4 day 1, cycle 7 day 1. Trimming took 3 bases from V and 4 from J, leaving 16 bases between them. The CDR3 runs 16 residues. Germline V CDR1 and CDR2: SGDLS, YYNGEE. The sequenced sample was CD4+ or CD8+ T cells sorted from blood, obtained in a trial of the OX40 agonist ivuxolimab. The chain employs TRBV9 and TRBJ2-2, with D maybe TRBD1 (5 bases). The receptor comes from an adult with an advanced solid tumor such as melanoma, head and neck, liver or kidney cancer. CDR3 sequence (DNA): TGTGCCAGCAGCGCCGACAGCCAAGGTGTCACCGGGGAGCTGTTTTTT. Its protein is CASSADSQGVTGELFF.